This entry lists 10 T cell receptor beta chains sequenced from one sample in a study of graft-versus-host responses after intestinal transplantation. Sequencing was performed with immunoSEQ multiplex PCR; in TCRdb, only in-frame clones are kept and a portion is missing. The table has about 50,000 clones, around 90% seen once. These receptors are not linked to any known antigen. The source was unstimulated CD4+ T cells sorted from spleen or lymph node cells, collected before transplant. All receptors derive from a human donor who was the organ donor for an intestinal transplant.

The chain joins TRBV19 to TRBJ2-5; D remains unclear. CDR3 length: 11 amino acids. Germline V gene data show CDR1 as LNHDA and CDR2 as SQIVND (reference sequence). The V end was cut by 6 bases, the J end by 3 bases, with 5 bases between. This chain's CDR3 is CASSAEETQYF. CDR3 in DNA: TGTGCCAGTAGCGCAGAAGAGACCCAGTACTTC.

The rearrangement joins TRBV4-3 to TRBJ2-3, with 13 positions matching TRBD2. The CDR3 length is 17 residues. V lost 0 bases and J lost 2; bases outside the gene matches: 2. The germline V gene has CDR1 LGHNA and CDR2 YSLEER. The CDR3 DNA reads as TGCGCCAGCAGCCAAGAGGGACTAGCGGGAAACACAGATACGCAGTATTTT. Encoded protein: CASSQEGLAGNTDTQYF.

To note about this clone: Other DNA sequences in the sample encode the same CDR3. The CDR3 nucleotides are TGTGCCAGCAGCCCTGCCTTACTTGCGGGAGGGGGGGAGACCCAGTACTTC. Translated: CASSPALLAGGGETQYF. The chain is built from TRBV5-4 and TRBJ2-5, with 9 bases aligning to TRBD2. Germline CDR1 reads SGHNT; CDR2 reads YYREEE (reference sequence). Unmatched junction bases numbered 15, after V lost 4 bases and J lost 5 bases. The CDR3 length is 17 residues.

This rearrangement joins TRBV4-3 to TRBJ2-3, with no clear D. Trimming removed 0 bases at V and 6 bases at J, with 10 bases between. CDR1 and CDR2 from the germline V gene are LGHNA and YSLEER. The CDR3 extends over 14 amino acids. The CDR3 DNA sequence: TGCGCCAGCAGCCAAGACCAGTTCGGGGATACGCAGTATTTT. Translating it yields CASSQDQFGDTQYF.

This sequence joins TRBV25-1 and TRBJ2-5; maybe TRBD1 (5 bases). Germline loops: CDR1 MGHDK, CDR2 SYGVNS. The CDR3 runs to 14 residues. The ends were cut back, 5 bases at V and 1 base at J, with 11 bases in the middle. This chain's CDR3 is CASSPWGSQETQYF. CDR3 nucleotide sequence: TGTGCCAGCAGTCCCTGGGGCTCCCAAGAGACCCAGTACTTC.

This sequence joins TRBV28 and TRBJ2-3; D not resolved. Germline V gives CDR1 MDHEN, CDR2 SYDVKM. Deletions cut 4 bases from V and 2 bases from J, with 10 bases between. The CDR3 sequence is 14 residues long. CDR3 sequence: CASSSYPYTDTQYF. The CDR3 region has the DNA TGTGCCAGCAGTTCGTACCCTTACACAGATACGCAGTATTTT.

This chain joins TRBV6-5 and TRBJ2-1; weak D call: TRBD1 (6 bases). V was trimmed by 6 bases and J by 0 bases, leaving 12 bases between them. The CDR3 totals 15 residues. CDR1 is MNHEY and CDR2 is SVGAGI in the germline V gene. The CDR3 is CASRSGATSYNEQFF. The CDR3 DNA reads as TGTGCCAGCAGATCAGGGGCCACCTCCTACAATGAGCAGTTCTTC.

The V and J genes are TRBV7-2 and TRBJ1-2; D is undetermined. Deletions cut 5 bases from V and 4 bases from J, with 17 bases between. Per germline, CDR1 SGHTA and CDR2 FQGNSA. The CDR3 runs to 15 residues. Here the CDR3 reads CASSPDSGMSYGYTF. The CDR3 DNA is TGTGCCAGCAGCCCCGACTCGGGGATGAGCTATGGCTACACCTTC. The full variable domain, rest sourced from reference TRBV7-2 and TRBJ1-2, is GAGVSQSPSNKVTEKGKDVELRCDPISGHTALYWYRQSLGQGLEFLIYFQGNSAPDKSGLPSDRFSAERTGGSVSTLTIQRTQQEDSAVYLCASSPDSGMSYGYTFGSGTRLTVV.

This chain connects TRBV7-9 to TRBJ1-4; D unclear. Trimming removed 2 bases at V and 8 bases at J, with 12 bases between. CDR3 size: 14 residues. Germline CDR1 and CDR2: SEHNR and FQNEAQ (reference sequence). The CDR3 bases are TGTGCCAGCAGCTTAAAGATTGAGGGAGAAAAACTGTTTTTT. This gives the protein CASSLKIEGEKLFF.

This rearrangement joins TRBV19 to TRBJ2-3, with D hard to call. CDR3 length: 13 amino acids. CDR1 and CDR2 from the germline V gene are LNHDA and SQIVND (reference sequence). The ends were cut back, 0 bases at V and 0 bases at J, with 1 base in the middle. CDR3 region: CASSIDSTDTQYF. The CDR3 nucleotides are TGTGCCAGTAGTATAGACAGCACAGATACGCAGTATTTT.